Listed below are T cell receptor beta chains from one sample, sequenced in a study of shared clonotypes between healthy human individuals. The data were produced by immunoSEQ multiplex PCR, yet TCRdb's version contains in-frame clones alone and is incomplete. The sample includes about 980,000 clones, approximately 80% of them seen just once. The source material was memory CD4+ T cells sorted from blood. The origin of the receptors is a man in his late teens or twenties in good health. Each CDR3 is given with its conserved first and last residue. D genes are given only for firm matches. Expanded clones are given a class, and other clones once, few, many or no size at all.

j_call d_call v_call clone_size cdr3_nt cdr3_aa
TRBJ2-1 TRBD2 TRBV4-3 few TGCGCCAGCAGCCAAGATCCAGCGGGAGGGCGGAATGAGCAGTTCTTC CASSQDPAGGRNEQFF
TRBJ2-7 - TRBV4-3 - TGCGCCAGCAGCCAAGTTATAACTTACGAGCAGTACTTC CASSQVITYEQYF
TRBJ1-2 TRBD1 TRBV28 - TGTGCCAGCAGTGGGGACAGGGGGGAGAACTATGGCTACACCTTC CASSGDRGENYGYTF
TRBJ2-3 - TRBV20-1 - TGCAGTGCCCTCCCCAGGGATACGCAGTATTTT CSALPRDTQYF
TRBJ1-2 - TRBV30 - TGTGCCTGGAGTACCCGGGGGCAGGGCTACACCTTC CAWSTRGQGYTF
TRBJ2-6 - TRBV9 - TGTGCCAGCAGCCGGGGAGACTCTGGGGCCAACGTCCTGACTTTC CASSRGDSGANVLTF
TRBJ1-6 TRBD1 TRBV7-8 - TGTGCCAGCAGCTATGGGACAGCCTATAATTCACCCCTCCACTTT CASSYGTAYNSPLHF
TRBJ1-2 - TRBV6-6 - TGTGCCAGCAGCACGGCCGCCAGGACCCCTGGCTATGGCTACACCTTC CASSTAARTPGYGYTF
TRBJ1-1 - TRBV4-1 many TGCGCCAGCAGCCAGGGGTCAATAAGGGGCGGGGGAGCTTTCTTT CASSQGSIRGGGAFF
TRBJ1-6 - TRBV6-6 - TGTGCCAGCAGTTACGGGAGCTCCTATAATTCACCCCTCCACTTT CASSYGSSYNSPLHF
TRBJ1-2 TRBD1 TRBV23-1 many TGCGCCAGCAGTCCGCCCAAACCGACAGGGGGCTTGTATGGCTACACCTTC CASSPPKPTGGLYGYTF
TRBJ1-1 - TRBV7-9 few TGTGCCAGCAGCTTAGCGCTCTTTAGGGTGAGTGAAGCTTTCTTT CASSLALFRVSEAFF
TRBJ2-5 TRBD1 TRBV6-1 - TGTGCCAGCAGGGGACAGCCCCAAGAGACCCAGTACTTC CASRGQPQETQYF
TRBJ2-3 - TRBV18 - TGTGCCAGCTCCGGGTCGGTAGTAGATACGCAGTATTTT CASSGSVVDTQYF
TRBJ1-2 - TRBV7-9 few TGTGCCAGCAGCTCCTCAGGGACTGGCTACACCTTC CASSSSGTGYTF
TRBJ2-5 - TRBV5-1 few TGCGCCAGCAGCCAGGGTGGTGTGGGCGGAGTACAAGAGACCCAGTACTTC CASSQGGVGGVQETQYF
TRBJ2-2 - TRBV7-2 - TGTGCCAGCAGCTTCGACCTTCGGGGGGAGCTGTTTTTT CASSFDLRGELFF
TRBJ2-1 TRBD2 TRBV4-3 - TGCGCCAGCAGCCTCGGGACTAGCGGCTCCTACAATGAGCAGTTCTTC CASSLGTSGSYNEQFF
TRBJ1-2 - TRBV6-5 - TGTGCCAGCAGTTCTACAGGACATGGCTACACCTTC CASSSTGHGYTF
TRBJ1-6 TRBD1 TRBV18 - TGTGCCAGCTCACCCACAACCCGGGACAGTGGCTCACCCCTCCACTTT CASSPTTRDSGSPLHF
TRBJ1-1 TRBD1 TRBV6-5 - TGTGCCGACCAGACAGGGATGAACACTGAAGCTTTCTTT CADQTGMNTEAFF
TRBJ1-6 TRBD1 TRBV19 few TGTGCCAGCCAGGGACAGGCTAATTCACCCCTCCACTTT CASQGQANSPLHF
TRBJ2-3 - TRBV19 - TGTGCCAGTAGTATGACTAGGTTGGATACGCAGTATTTT CASSMTRLDTQYF
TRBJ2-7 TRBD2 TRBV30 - TGTGCCTGGAGTTTTAGCGGGGCCCCCATCTACGAGCAGTACTTC CAWSFSGAPIYEQYF
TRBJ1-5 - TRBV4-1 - TGCGCCAGCAGCCAAGATTCCGCCGGCCAAAACAATCAGCCCCAGCATTTT CASSQDSAGQNNQPQHF
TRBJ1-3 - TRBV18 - TGTGCCAGCTCACCTCCCCGAGGTGGAAACACCATATATTTT CASSPPRGGNTIYF
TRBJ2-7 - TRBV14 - TGTGCCAGCAGCCAAGGAGGGTGGAACTACGAGCAGTACTTC CASSQGGWNYEQYF
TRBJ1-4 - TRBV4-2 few TGTGCCAGCAGCCAAGATCTTGGAGGAAGGGATGAAAAACTGTTTTTT CASSQDLGGRDEKLFF
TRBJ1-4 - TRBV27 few TGTGCCAGCAGTTTTCGGGGGTCTAATACTTTTGAAAAACTGTTTTTT CASSFRGSNTFEKLFF
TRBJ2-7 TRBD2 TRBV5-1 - TGCGCCAGCAGCTTGGGACTAGCGGGAGGGCCACACGAGCAGTACTTC CASSLGLAGGPHEQYF
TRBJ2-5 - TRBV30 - TGTGCCTGGGTTACCTGGGCGGGGCGTGAAGAGACCCAGTACTTC CAWVTWAGREETQYF
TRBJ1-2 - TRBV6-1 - TGTGCCAGCAGTGATTTTGCCGGGACAACTTCTGCATGGGGCTACACCTTC CASSDFAGTTSAWGYTF
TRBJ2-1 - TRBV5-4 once TGTGCCAGCAGCTTGGGTCCGGGGCAGGGAAACAATGAGCAGTTCTTC CASSLGPGQGNNEQFF
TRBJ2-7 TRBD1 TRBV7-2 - TGTGCCAGCAGCTTTGCCGGGACAGGGCTTCAAGAGCAGTACTTC CASSFAGTGLQEQYF
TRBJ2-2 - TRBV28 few TGTGCCAGCGGTATTTTCAGGAACACCGGGGAGCTGTTTTTT CASGIFRNTGELFF
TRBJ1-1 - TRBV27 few TGTGCCAGCAGTTTGAGGGGGAACACTGAAGCTTTCTTT CASSLRGNTEAFF
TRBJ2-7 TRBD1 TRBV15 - TGTGCCACCAGCTATAGGACAGGGGCCTACGAGCAGTACTTC CATSYRTGAYEQYF
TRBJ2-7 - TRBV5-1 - TGCGCCAGCAGCTGGGGGATGAGCTCCTACGAGCAGTACTTC CASSWGMSSYEQYF
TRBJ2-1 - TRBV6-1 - TGTGCCAGCAGACTCCGGGCCAGCCACCCGGGTGAGCAGTTCTTC CASRLRASHPGEQFF
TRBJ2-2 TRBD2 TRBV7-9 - TGTGCCATCTCGCTAGCGGGGGGCACCGGGGAGCTGTTTTTT CAISLAGGTGELFF
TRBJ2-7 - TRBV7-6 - TGTGCCAGCAGCCCCCAGGCGGACGAGCAGTACTTC CASSPQADEQYF
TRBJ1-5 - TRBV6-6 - TGTGCCAGCAGTCCTTACAGTGGCAATCAGCCCCAGCATTTT CASSPYSGNQPQHF
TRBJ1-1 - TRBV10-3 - TGTGCCATCAGCATGGGACAAGAGCTGACTGAAGCTTTCTTT CAISMGQELTEAFF
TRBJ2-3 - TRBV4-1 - TGCGCCAGCAGCCCCAAACCCGGACGTACTAGCACAGATACGCAGTATTTT CASSPKPGRTSTDTQYF
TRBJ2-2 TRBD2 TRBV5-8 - TGTGCCAGCAGCCGCGGGACTAGCGGGAGATCCGGGGAGCTGTTTTTT CASSRGTSGRSGELFF
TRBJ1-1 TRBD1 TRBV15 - TGTGCCACCAGCAGAGGGACGACAGGGGGCACTGAAGCTTTCTTT CATSRGTTGGTEAFF
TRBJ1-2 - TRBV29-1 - TGCAGCGCCGACAGAGGGGGTAGGGGCTACACCTTC CSADRGGRGYTF
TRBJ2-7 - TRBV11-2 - TGTGCCAGCAGCTTAGGAGCCTTCTACGAGCAGTACTTC CASSLGAFYEQYF
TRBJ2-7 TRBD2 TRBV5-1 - TGCGCCAGCAGCTTGGACTCGCGGGAGGCGGGCGAGCAGTACTTC CASSLDSREAGEQYF
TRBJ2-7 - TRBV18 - TGTGCCAGCTCACCGGGGTCGACAGTTCCCTACGAGCAGTACTTC CASSPGSTVPYEQYF
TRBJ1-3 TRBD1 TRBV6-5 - TGTGCCAGCAGGCCCGACAGGGATTACACCATATATTTT CASRPDRDYTIYF
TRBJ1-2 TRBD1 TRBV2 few TGTGCCAGCAGTCGCGAGGGGGCTGCTGGTGGCTACACCTTC CASSREGAAGGYTF
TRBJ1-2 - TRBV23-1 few TGCGCCAGTCATAAAGGGTCGGTCAGGGGAAACTATGGCTACACCTTC CASHKGSVRGNYGYTF
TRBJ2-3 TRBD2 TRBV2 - TGTGCCAGCAGTTCGACTAGCTTTTCAGATACGCAGTATTTT CASSSTSFSDTQYF